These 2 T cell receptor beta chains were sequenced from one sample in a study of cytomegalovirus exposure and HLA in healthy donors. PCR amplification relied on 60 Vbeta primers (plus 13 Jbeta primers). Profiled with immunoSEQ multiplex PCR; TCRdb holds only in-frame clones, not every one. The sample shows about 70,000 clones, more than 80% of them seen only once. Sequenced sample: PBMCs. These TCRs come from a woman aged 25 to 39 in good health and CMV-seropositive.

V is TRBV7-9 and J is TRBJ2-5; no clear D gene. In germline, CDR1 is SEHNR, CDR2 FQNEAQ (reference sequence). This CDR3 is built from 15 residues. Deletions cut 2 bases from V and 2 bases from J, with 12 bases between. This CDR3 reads CASSLNRRVQETQYF. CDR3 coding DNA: TGTGCCAGCAGCTTAAATCGACGGGTTCAAGAGACCCAGTACTTC.

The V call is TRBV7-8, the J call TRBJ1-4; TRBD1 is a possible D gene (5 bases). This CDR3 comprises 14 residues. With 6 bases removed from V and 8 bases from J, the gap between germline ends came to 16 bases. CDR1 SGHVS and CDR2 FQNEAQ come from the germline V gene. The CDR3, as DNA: TGTGCCAGCAGGTTGGGTCAGGGTCCCGAAAAACTGTTTTTT. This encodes CASRLGQGPEKLFF.